Listed here are 3 T cell receptor beta chains from one sample, sequenced in a study of cytomegalovirus exposure and HLA in healthy donors. The PCR contained 60 Vbeta and 13 Jbeta primers. Here immunoSEQ multiplex PCR was the method, and the copy in TCRdb shows in-frame clones only, minus some. The table lists 84,000 or so clones, about 80% of them singletons. Sequenced sample: PBMCs. Source of these receptors: a male donor in good health and CMV-seronegative.

This rearrangement joins TRBV28 to TRBJ2-7; tentatively, D is TRBD2 (7 bases). Per the germline V gene, CDR1 is MDHEN and CDR2 is SYDVKM. The length of the CDR3 is 15 residues. Trimming pared 2 bases from V and 0 bases from J, leaving 11 bases between. The CDR3 nucleotides read TGTGCCAGCAGTTTAGGGGGGGGGCCCTCCTACGAGCAGTACTTC. Translation: CASSLGGGPSYEQYF.

The gene calls are TRBV10-3 and TRBJ2-5; 7 nucleotides match TRBD2. Germline V CDR1 and CDR2: ENHRY, SYGVKD. J gave up 3 bases and V 11 bases, and 9 bases lay outside the gene matches. The CDR3 totals 13 residues. CDR3 sequence (DNA): TGTGCCTCTCTTGGGGGGGTTGAAGAGACCCAGTACTTC. Translated: CASLGGVEETQYF.

This chain connects TRBV10-3 to TRBJ2-7; 8 bases line up with TRBD1. Per germline, CDR1 ENHRY and CDR2 SYGVKD. V was pared by 3 bases and J by 3 bases, with 10 bases of the junction left unmatched. The CDR3 is made up of 16 amino acids. Written as DNA, the CDR3 is TGTGCCATCAGTGAAAAGATAGGGACAGGAGTCTACGAGCAGTACTTC. Protein: CAISEKIGTGVYEQYF.